This passage covers 30 T cell receptor beta chains from one sample sequenced in a study of cytomegalovirus exposure and HLA in healthy donors (TCRdb year 2017). Libraries came from the immunoSEQ multiplex PCR assay. The multiplex PCR relied on a mix of 60 forward primers for TCR Vbeta segments and 13 reverse primers for TCR Jbeta segments. TCRdb retrieved this table from immuneACCESS and kept in-frame rearrangements only. Not all clones are present; in checked studies, unresolved V genes account for under half, and no reason is known for the remainder. Present in this sample are about 160,000 clones, less than 90% of which were seen just once. Together, the top ten hold 1.5% to 2.5% of the sample. Sequenced: PBMCs. The source of these receptors is a man aged 18-30 years in good health and CMV-seronegative.

The chain combines TRBV9 with TRBJ2-5, with D maybe TRBD2 (7 bases). Germline loops: CDR1 SGDLS, CDR2 YYNGEE. V was pared by 0 bases and J by 2 bases, with 11 bases between. The CDR3 has 15 amino acids. CDR3: CASSVEGEGQETQYF. CDR3 nucleotides: TGTGCCAGCAGCGTAGAGGGGGAGGGGCAAGAGACCCAGTACTTC.

The V and J genes are TRBV28 and TRBJ1-2; 7 bases match TRBD1. The CDR3 runs 14 residues. After removal of 4 bases from V and 3 bases from J, the junction contained 5 bases not matched to a gene. CDR1 is MDHEN, CDR2 SYDVKM, per germline. The CDR3 reads CASSSRTGDYGYTF. CDR3 DNA sequence: TGTGCCAGCAGTTCCCGAACAGGGGACTATGGCTACACCTTC.

The genes are TRBV11-2 and TRBJ2-5; 8 bases line up with TRBD1. This CDR3 region has 13 residues. J gave up 3 bases and V 7 bases, and 4 bases lay outside the gene matches. Germline values: CDR1 SGHAT, CDR2 FQNNGV. CDR3 nucleotides: TGTGCCAGCATCGAGGACAGGGAAGAGACCCAGTACTTC. Its protein product is CASIEDREETQYF.

The chain uses TRBV10-3 and TRBJ1-2; D is unclear. CDR1 is ENHRY, CDR2 SYGVKD, per germline. This CDR3 contains 13 residues. Trimming shortened V by 7 bases and J by 4 bases, and 13 bases separated the two germline ends. The CDR3 coding sequence is TGTGCCATCACCGAAGAAAGCGGCTATGGCTACACCTTC. It specifies CAITEESGYGYTF.

The sample holds one count of this clone. The gene calls are TRBV28 and TRBJ1-3, with D hard to call. Looked up from germline, CDR1 is MDHEN and CDR2 is SYDVKM. V dropped 2 bases and J dropped 3 bases, with 8 bases sitting between them. The CDR3 covers 14 residues. CDR3 DNA: TGTGCCAGCAGTTTACGGGGAAGTGGAAACACCATATATTTT. Encoded protein: CASSLRGSGNTIYF.

The V gene is TRBV9, the J gene TRBJ1-2; weak D call: TRBD1 (5 bases). CDR1 and CDR2 from the germline V gene are SGDLS and YYNGEE. CDR3 length: 17 residues. V lost 0 bases and J lost 5, with 20 bases in between. In DNA form, the CDR3 reads TGTGCCAGCAGCGTAGGTGGAGGGGCATTGGACGTTTATGGCTACACCTTC. Protein product: CASSVGGGALDVYGYTF.

This rearrangement joins TRBV19 to TRBJ2-2; 9 bases map to TRBD2. This CDR3 is built from 15 residues. Trimming at V came to 10 bases and at J to 6 bases, leaving 12 bases not matched to a gene. Germline lookup yields CDR1 LNHDA and CDR2 SQIVND (reference sequence). The CDR3, as DNA: TGTGCCACCTCATCCGCGGGGGGGAAGGCCGGGGAGCTGTTTTTT. The encoded protein is CATSSAGGKAGELFF.

This chain uses TRBV7-9 with TRBJ1-5; TRBD1 agrees at 9 bases. With 6 bases clipped from V and 1 base from J, the junction kept 7 bases outside the gene matches. CDR1 SEHNR and CDR2 FQNEAQ come from the germline V gene (reference sequence). There are 16 residues in the CDR3. DNA of the CDR3: TGTGCCAGCAGTCCGACAGGGGGGGGGAGCAATCAGCCCCAGCATTTT. The encoded protein is CASSPTGGGSNQPQHF. Full variable domain (rest looked up from reference TRBV7-9 and TRBJ1-5): DTGVSQNPRHKITKRGQNVTFRCDPISEHNRLYWYRQTLGQGPEFLTYFQNEAQLEKSRLLSDRFSAERPKGSFSTLEIQRTEQGDSAMYLCASSPTGGGSNQPQHFGDGTRLSIL.

The gene calls are TRBV18 and TRBJ2-7; TRBD1 matches at 7 bases. CDR1 and CDR2 (germline): KGHSH, LQKENI. Trimming cost V 4 bases and J 2 bases; bases outside gene matches: 8. The CDR3 is made up of 15 amino acids. The CDR3 region has the DNA TGTGCCAGCTCACACGGGACAGTCAGAACCTACGAGCAGTACTTC. Residues: CASSHGTVRTYEQYF.

The chain combines TRBV28 with TRBJ2-7; 7 bases are shared with TRBD1. V lost 7 bases, J lost 0 bases, and 3 bases stayed unmatched. Germline V CDR1 and CDR2: MDHEN, SYDVKM. There are 13 residues in the CDR3. The CDR3 region is CASTGTDSYEQYF. CDR3 bases: TGTGCCAGCACGGGGACAGACTCCTACGAGCAGTACTTC.

The chain couples TRBV6-5 to TRBJ1-1, with a weak D call TRBD1 (5 bases). The V end was cut by 8 bases, the J end by 5 bases, with 15 bases between. The length of the CDR3 is 13 residues. The germline gives CDR1 MNHEY, CDR2 SVGAGI. CDR3 sequence reads: CASFNGEGTEAFF. The CDR3 DNA reads TGTGCCAGCTTCAACGGGGAGGGGACTGAAGCTTTCTTT.

The V gene is TRBV9, the J gene TRBJ2-1; D unresolved. The germline gives CDR1 SGDLS, CDR2 YYNGEE. V was pared by 0 bases and J by 6 bases, with 7 bases between. This CDR3 has 13 residues. Here the CDR3 reads CASSVGFSNEQFF. In nucleotides, the CDR3 is TGTGCCAGCAGCGTAGGATTTAGCAATGAGCAGTTCTTC.

The chain couples TRBV29-1 to TRBJ1-1, with TRBD1 as a possible D gene (6 bases). Trimming removed 8 bases from V and 1 base from J, with 14 bases in between. The germline V gene encodes CDR1 SQVTM and CDR2 ANQGSEA. CDR3 size: 13 residues. The CDR3 loop is CSLGGGANTEAFF. In nucleotides, the CDR3 is TGCAGCCTAGGGGGGGGCGCGAACACTGAAGCTTTCTTT.

This sequence joins TRBV25-1 and TRBJ2-7, with 11 bases aligning to TRBD2. V lost 4 bases, J lost 0 bases, and 5 bases stayed unmatched. The V gene's germline CDR1 is MGHDK and CDR2 SYGVNS. This CDR3 is built from 16 residues. The CDR3 nucleotides read TGTGCCAGCAGTGTGACTAGCGGGACTTTCTCCTACGAGCAGTACTTC. This codes for CASSVTSGTFSYEQYF.

This sequence joins TRBV11-1 and TRBJ1-2; D gene ambiguous. The CDR3 is 13 amino acids. CDR1 SGHAT and CDR2 FQDESV come from the germline V gene (reference sequence). Trimming cost V 2 bases and J 1 base, with 5 bases left between them. The DNA of the CDR3 is TGTGCCAGCAGCTTAAACAGTAACTATGGCTACACCTTC. As protein: CASSLNSNYGYTF. Variable domain in full (rest from reference TRBV11-1 and TRBJ1-2): EAEVAQSPRYKITEKSQAVAFWCDPISGHATLYWYRQILGQGPELLVQFQDESVVDDSQLPKDRFSAERLKGVDSTLKIQPAELGDSAMYLCASSLNSNYGYTFGSGTRLTVV.

The chain has TRBV30 and TRBJ1-1; D is perhaps TRBD1 (5 bases). Trimming pared 4 bases from V and 4 bases from J, leaving 13 bases between. CDR3 size: 13 residues. CDR1 GTSNPN and CDR2 SVGIG come from the germline V gene (reference sequence). The CDR3 nucleotides read TGTGCCTGGAATCCAGGGCGGGGCACTGAAGCTTTCTTT. This translates into CAWNPGRGTEAFF.

This clone was detected only a few times. The CDR3 protein is CASSDSVGNTIYF. The CDR3 bases are TGTGCCAGCAGTGACTCAGTCGGAAACACCATATATTTT. V usage is TRBV2 and J usage is TRBJ1-3; D uncertain. This CDR3 is built from 13 residues. Germline lookup yields CDR1 SNHLY and CDR2 FYNNEI. Trimming cost V 3 bases and J 4 bases, with 7 bases left between them.

V gene TRBV15 combines with J gene TRBJ2-7; maybe TRBD1 (6 bases). Between the trimmed V and J ends, which lost 8 bases and 2 bases, there was a span of 13 bases. From germline, CDR1 is LNHNV and CDR2 YYDKDF (reference sequence). The CDR3 covers 13 residues. This CDR3 reads CATSRDIPYEQYF. The CDR3 DNA follows: TGTGCCACCTCCCGGGACATTCCCTACGAGCAGTACTTC.

This chain uses TRBV10-3 with TRBJ1-1; the match to TRBD1 covers 8 bases. The V gene end was trimmed by 4 bases and the J gene end by 8 bases; junction bases not matched to a gene: 6. The CDR3 has 13 residues. Per the germline V gene, CDR1 is ENHRY and CDR2 is SYGVKD. CDR3 protein: CAISGGQADEAFF. CDR3 DNA: TGTGCCATCAGTGGGGGACAGGCTGACGAAGCTTTCTTT.

This chain connects TRBV11-2 to TRBJ2-7, with TRBD1 matching 11 bases. The CDR3 is made up of 15 amino acids. The junction had 5 bases not matched to a gene; V was cut back by 5 bases and J by 2 bases. The germline V gene has CDR1 SGHAT and CDR2 FQNNGV. The CDR3 protein is CASSPRDRGAYEQYF. CDR3 nucleotides: TGTGCCAGCAGCCCCCGGGACAGGGGGGCCTACGAGCAGTACTTC.

This clone came up a few times. The CDR3 here is CASSYNRVSYNEQFF. As DNA, the CDR3 is TGTGCCAGCAGCTATAACAGGGTCTCCTACAATGAGCAGTTCTTC. The chain is built from TRBV5-8 and TRBJ2-1, with D possibly TRBD1 on 6 matching bases. Germline CDR1 SGHTS, CDR2 YDEGEE. V was pared by 3 bases and J by 0 bases, with 10 bases between. The CDR3 contains 15 residues.

The rearrangement joins TRBV27 to TRBJ2-1; 8 bases are shared with TRBD1. The V and J ends lost 8 bases and 2 bases, in that order; junction bases with no gene match: 2. The CDR3 totals 13 residues. The V gene's germline CDR1 is MNHEY and CDR2 SMNVEV (reference sequence). The CDR3 loop is CASGQGPYNEQFF. For the CDR3, the DNA is TGTGCCAGCGGACAGGGCCCCTACAATGAGCAGTTCTTC.

The rearrangement links TRBV5-1 to TRBJ2-1; perhaps TRBD1 as D (6 bases). Trimming took 0 bases from V and 8 from J, leaving 15 bases between them. This CDR3 contains 15 residues. Germline V CDR1 and CDR2: SGHRS, YFSETQ. CDR3 protein: CASSLAGTKRDEQFF. CDR3 in DNA: TGCGCCAGCAGCTTGGCCGGGACAAAACGCGATGAGCAGTTCTTC.

The chain links TRBV19 to TRBJ2-1; TRBD2 matches at 12 bases. Germline V gives CDR1 LNHDA, CDR2 SQIVND (reference sequence). V was pared by 6 bases and J by 5 bases, with 5 bases of the junction left unmatched. This CDR3 contains 15 residues. CDR3 sequence (DNA): TGTGCCAGTAGGTTTCGGACTAGCGGGAACAATGAGCAGTTCTTC. This translates into CASRFRTSGNNEQFF.

This chain connects TRBV5-1 to TRBJ2-7; the D gene is possibly TRBD2 (6 bases). The ends were cut back, 4 bases at V and 4 bases at J, with 18 bases in the middle. The CDR3 runs to 15 residues. The germline V gene encodes CDR1 SGHRS and CDR2 YFSETQ. This chain's CDR3 is CASSAGMEGRYEQYF. CDR3 sequence (DNA): TGCGCCAGCAGCGCCGGGATGGAGGGGAGGTACGAGCAGTACTTC.

V usage is TRBV1 and J usage is TRBJ1-2; the D segment call TRBD1 is taken from the table without a DNA check. TRBV1 is recorded as a pseudogene. This CDR3 is built from 13 residues. The CDR3 coding sequence is TGCACCAGCAGCCAGGGCAGAATTTATGGCTACACCTTC. Amino acid sequence: CTSSQGRIYGYTF.

The chain is built from TRBV15 and TRBJ1-5; no reliable D call. Germline V CDR1 and CDR2: LNHNV, YYDKDF (reference sequence). CDR3 length: 15 amino acids. Trimming took 0 bases from V and 0 from J, leaving 6 bases between them. The CDR3 coding sequence is TGTGCCACCAGCAGAGATGGAGGTAGCAATCAGCCCCAGCATTTT. As protein: CATSRDGGSNQPQHF.

This clone was detected once. The chain links TRBV27 to TRBJ1-3; a weak D match, TRBD1 (5 bases). Trimming removed 4 bases from V and 4 bases from J, with 8 bases in between. The germline gives CDR1 MNHEY, CDR2 SMNVEV (reference sequence). The CDR3 is 13 amino acids. The CDR3 bases are TGTGCCAGCAGTTCAGGGTACGGAAACACCATATATTTT. It yields the protein CASSSGYGNTIYF.

This chain uses TRBV15 with TRBJ1-4; TRBD1 is a possible D gene (5 bases). CDR3 length equals 14 residues. Trimming cost V 4 bases and J 3 bases, with 9 bases left between them. Germline V CDR1 and CDR2: LNHNV, YYDKDF (reference sequence). The CDR3 is CATSTRQPNEKLFF. For the CDR3, the DNA is TGTGCCACCAGCACTAGACAGCCTAATGAAAAACTGTTTTTT.

The chain joins TRBV6-1 to TRBJ2-7, with 11 bases fitting TRBD1. The CDR3 length is 15 residues. CDR1 MNHNS and CDR2 SASEGT come from the germline V gene. The trim removed 3 bases at V and 6 bases at J, leaving 7 bases unmatched. In DNA, the CDR3 is TGTGCCAGCAGTGATTGGACAGGGGGCAAGTCCGAGCAGTACTTC. It is translated as CASSDWTGGKSEQYF.